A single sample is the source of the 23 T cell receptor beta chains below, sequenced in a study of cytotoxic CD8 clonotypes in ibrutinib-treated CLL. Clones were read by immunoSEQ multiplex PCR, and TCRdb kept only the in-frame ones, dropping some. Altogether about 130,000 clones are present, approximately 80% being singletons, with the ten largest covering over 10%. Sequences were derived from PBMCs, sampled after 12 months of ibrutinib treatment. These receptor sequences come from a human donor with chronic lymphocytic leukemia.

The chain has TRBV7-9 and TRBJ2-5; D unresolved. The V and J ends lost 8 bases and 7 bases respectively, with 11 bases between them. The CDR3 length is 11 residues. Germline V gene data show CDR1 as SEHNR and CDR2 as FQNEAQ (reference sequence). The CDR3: CASEGSGTQYF. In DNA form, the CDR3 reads TGTGCCAGCGAAGGTTCTGGGACCCAGTACTTC.

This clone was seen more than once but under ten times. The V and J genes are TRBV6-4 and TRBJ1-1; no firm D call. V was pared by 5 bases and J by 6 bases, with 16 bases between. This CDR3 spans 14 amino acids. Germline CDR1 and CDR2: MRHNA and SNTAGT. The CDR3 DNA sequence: TGTGCCAGCAGTCCACAACCATCGCAGCCTGAAGCTTTCTTT. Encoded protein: CASSPQPSQPEAFF.

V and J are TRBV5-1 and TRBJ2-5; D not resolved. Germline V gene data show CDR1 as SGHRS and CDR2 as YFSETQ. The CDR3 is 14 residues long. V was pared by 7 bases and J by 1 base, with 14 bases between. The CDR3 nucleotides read TGCGCCAGCTTCGGACCAGCAACCCAAGAGACCCAGTACTTC. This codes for CASFGPATQETQYF.

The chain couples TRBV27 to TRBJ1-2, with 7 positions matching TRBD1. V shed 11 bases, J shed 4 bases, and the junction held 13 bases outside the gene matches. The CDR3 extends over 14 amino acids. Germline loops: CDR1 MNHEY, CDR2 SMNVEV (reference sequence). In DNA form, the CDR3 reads TGTGCCGCGGCCCCGACAGGGTTTAGCTATGGCTACACCTTC. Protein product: CAAAPTGFSYGYTF.

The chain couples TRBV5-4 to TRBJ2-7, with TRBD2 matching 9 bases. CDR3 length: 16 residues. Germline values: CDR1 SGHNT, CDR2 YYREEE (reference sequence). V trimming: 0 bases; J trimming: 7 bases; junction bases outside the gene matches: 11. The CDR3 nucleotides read TGTGCCAGCAGCTTGGGGGTAGCGGGAGCCCTGGCTGAGCAGTACTTC. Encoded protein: CASSLGVAGALAEQYF.

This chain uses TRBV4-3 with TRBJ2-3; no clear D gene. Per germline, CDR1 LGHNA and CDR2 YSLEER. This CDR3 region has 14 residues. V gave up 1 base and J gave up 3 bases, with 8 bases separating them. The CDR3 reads CASSQVHRTDTQYF. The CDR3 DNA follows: TGCGCCAGCAGCCAAGTGCATCGGACAGATACGCAGTATTTT.

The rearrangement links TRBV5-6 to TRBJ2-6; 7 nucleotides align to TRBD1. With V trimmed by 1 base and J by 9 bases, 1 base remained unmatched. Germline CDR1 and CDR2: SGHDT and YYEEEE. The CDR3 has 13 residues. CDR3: CASSLRGLNVLTF. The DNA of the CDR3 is TGTGCCAGCAGCTTGAGGGGGCTCAACGTCCTGACTTTC. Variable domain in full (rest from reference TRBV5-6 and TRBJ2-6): DAGVTQSPTHLIKTRGQQVTLRCSPKSGHDTVSWYQQALGQGPQFIFQYYEEEERQRGNFPDRFSGHQFPNYSSELNVNALLLGDSALYLCASSLRGLNVLTFGAGSRLTVL.

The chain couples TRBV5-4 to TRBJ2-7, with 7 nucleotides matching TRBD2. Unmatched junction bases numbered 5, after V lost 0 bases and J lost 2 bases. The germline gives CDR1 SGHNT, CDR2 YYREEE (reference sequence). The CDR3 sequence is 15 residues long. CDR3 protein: CASSLAGRVAYEQYF. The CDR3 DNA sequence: TGTGCCAGCAGCTTGGCGGGGAGGGTCGCCTACGAGCAGTACTTC. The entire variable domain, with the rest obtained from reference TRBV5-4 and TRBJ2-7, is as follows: ETGVTQSPTHLIKTRGQQVTLRCSSQSGHNTVSWYQQALGQGPQFIFQYYREEENGRGNFPPRFSGLQFPNYSSELNVNALELDDSALYLCASSLAGRVAYEQYFGPGTRLTVT.

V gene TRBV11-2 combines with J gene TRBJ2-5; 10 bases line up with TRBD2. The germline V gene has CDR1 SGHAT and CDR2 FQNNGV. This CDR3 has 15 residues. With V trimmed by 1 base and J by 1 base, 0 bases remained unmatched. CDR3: CASSLGTSGQETQYF. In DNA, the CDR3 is TGTGCCAGCAGCTTAGGGACTAGCGGCCAAGAGACCCAGTACTTC.

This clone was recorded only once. The CDR3 here is CASSFRAASPYEQYF. The CDR3 bases are TGTGCCAGCAGCTTCCGGGCCGCGAGCCCCTACGAGCAGTACTTC. The chain recombines TRBV7-2 with TRBJ2-7; D is uncertain. Between the trimmed V and J ends, which lost 3 bases and 2 bases, there was a span of 14 bases. This CDR3 is 15 amino acids long. The germline V gene has CDR1 SGHTA and CDR2 FQGNSA.

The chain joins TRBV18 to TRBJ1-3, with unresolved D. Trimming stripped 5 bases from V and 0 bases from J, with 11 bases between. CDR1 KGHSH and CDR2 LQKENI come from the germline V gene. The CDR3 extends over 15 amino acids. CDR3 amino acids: CASSSLADSGNTIYF. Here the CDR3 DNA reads TGTGCCAGCTCATCCTTGGCCGACTCTGGAAACACCATATATTTT.

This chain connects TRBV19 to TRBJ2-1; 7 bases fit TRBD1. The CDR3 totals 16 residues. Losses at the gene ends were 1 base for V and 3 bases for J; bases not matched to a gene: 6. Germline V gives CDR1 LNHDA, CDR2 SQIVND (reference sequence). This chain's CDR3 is CASSIGTGGNYNEQFF. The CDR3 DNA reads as TGTGCCAGTAGTATAGGGACAGGCGGAAACTACAATGAGCAGTTCTTC.

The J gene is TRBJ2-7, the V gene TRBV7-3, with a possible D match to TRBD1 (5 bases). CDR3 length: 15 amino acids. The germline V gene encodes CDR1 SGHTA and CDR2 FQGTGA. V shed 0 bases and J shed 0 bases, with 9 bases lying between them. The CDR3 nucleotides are TGTGCCAGCAGCTTAACAGGCAGGGACTCCTACGAGCAGTACTTC. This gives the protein CASSLTGRDSYEQYF.

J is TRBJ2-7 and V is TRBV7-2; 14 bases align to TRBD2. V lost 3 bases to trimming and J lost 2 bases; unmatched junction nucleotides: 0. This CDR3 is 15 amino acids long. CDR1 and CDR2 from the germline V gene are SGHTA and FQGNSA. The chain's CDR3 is CASSLGLAGAYEQYF. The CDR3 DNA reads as TGTGCCAGCAGCTTGGGACTAGCGGGAGCCTACGAGCAGTACTTC.

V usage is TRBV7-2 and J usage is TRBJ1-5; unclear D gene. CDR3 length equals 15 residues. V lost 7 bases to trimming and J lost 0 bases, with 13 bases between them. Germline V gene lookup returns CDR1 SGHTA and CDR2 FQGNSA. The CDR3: CASNPYGYSNQPQHF. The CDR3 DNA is TGTGCCAGCAACCCTTACGGTTATAGCAATCAGCCCCAGCATTTT. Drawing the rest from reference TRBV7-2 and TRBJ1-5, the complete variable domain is GAGVSQSPSNKVTEKGKDVELRCDPISGHTALYWYRQSLGQGLEFLIYFQGNSAPDKSGLPSDRFSAERTGGSVSTLTIQRTQQEDSAVYLCASNPYGYSNQPQHFGDGTRLSIL.

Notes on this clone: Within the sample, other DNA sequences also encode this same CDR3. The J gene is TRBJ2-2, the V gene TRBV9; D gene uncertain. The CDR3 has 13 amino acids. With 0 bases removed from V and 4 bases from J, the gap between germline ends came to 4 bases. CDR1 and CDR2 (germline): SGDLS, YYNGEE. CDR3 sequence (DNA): TGTGCCAGCAGCGTAGGGGGCACCGGGGAGCTGTTTTTT. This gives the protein CASSVGGTGELFF. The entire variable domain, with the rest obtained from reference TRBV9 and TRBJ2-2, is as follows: DSGVTQTPKHLITATGQRVTLRCSPRSGDLSVYWYQQSLDQGLQFLIQYYNGEERAKGNILERFSAQQFPDLHSELNLSSLELGDSALYFCASSVGGTGELFFGEGSRLTVL.

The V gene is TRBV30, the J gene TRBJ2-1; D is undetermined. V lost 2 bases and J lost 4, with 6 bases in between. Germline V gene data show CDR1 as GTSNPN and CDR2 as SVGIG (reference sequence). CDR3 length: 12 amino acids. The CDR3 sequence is CAWSPTYNEQFF. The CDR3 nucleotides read TGTGCCTGGAGTCCGACTTACAATGAGCAGTTCTTC.

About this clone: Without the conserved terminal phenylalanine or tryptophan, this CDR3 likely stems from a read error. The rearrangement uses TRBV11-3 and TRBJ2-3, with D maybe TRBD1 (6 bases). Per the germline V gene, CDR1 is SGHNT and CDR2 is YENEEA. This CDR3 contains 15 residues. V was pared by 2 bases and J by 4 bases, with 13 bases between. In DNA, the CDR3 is TGTGCCAGCAGCTTAAGGGGGAGACCAGCAGATACGCAGTATCTT. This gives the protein CASSLRGRPADTQYL.

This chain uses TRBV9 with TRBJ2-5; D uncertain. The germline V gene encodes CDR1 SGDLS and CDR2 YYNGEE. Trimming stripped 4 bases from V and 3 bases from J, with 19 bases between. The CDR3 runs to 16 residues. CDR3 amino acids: CASSQMGLRTEETQYF. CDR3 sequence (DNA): TGTGCCAGCAGCCAAATGGGTCTGAGAACAGAAGAGACCCAGTACTTC.

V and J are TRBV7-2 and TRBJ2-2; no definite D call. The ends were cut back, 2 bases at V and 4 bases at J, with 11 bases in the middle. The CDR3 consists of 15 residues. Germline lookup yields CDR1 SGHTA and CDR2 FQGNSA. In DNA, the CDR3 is TGTGCCAGCAGCTTAATGCTAGGTTCCACCGGGGAGCTGTTTTTT. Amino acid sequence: CASSLMLGSTGELFF.

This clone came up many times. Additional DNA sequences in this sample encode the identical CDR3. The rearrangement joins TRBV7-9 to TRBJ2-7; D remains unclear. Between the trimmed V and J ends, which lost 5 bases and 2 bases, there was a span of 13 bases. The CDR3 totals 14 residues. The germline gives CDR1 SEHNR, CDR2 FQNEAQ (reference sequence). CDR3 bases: TGTGCCAGCAGCCAAGAGTACGGTCCCTACGAGCAGTACTTC. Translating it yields CASSQEYGPYEQYF.

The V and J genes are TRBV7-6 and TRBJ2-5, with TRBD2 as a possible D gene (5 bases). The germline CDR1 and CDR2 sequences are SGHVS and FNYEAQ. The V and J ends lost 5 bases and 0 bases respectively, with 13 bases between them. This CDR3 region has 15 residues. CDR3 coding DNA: TGTGCCAGCAGCCAAAAGGCGGGTAACCAAGAGACCCAGTACTTC. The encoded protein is CASSQKAGNQETQYF.

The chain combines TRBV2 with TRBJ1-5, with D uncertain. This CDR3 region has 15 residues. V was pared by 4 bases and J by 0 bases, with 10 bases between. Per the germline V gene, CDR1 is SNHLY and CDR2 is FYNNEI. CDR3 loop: CASSAGRSSNQPQHF. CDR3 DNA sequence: TGTGCCAGCAGTGCGGGAAGGAGTAGCAATCAGCCCCAGCATTTT. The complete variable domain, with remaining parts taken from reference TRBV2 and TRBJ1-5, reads EPEVTQTPSHQVTQMGQEVILRCVPISNHLYFYWYRQILGQKVEFLVSFYNNEISEKSEIFDDQFSVERPDGSNFTLKIRSTKLEDSAMYFCASSAGRSSNQPQHFGDGTRLSIL.